Each of the 28 T cell receptor beta chains below was sequenced from the same sample in a study of molecular identifiers for immune sequencing clone quantification. TCRdb passed the PCR reads through MiXCR, listing each CDR3 protein once. The table records around 480,000 distinct CDR3 sequences, approximately 25% of them present only once. The source material was naive CD8+ T cells from blood, with Jurkat cell RNA spiked in. The sample's subset: FACS-sorted CD8+CD4-CCR7+CD45RA+ naive T cells. These receptors all come from a human donor in good health. Some libraries in this study had Jurkat cell RNA spiked in.

The table lists this clonotype with a few counts. V usage is TRBV12-3 or TRBV12-4 and J usage is TRBJ1-2, with 9 bases fitting TRBD1. The CDR3 sequence is 14 residues long. Trimming cost V 7 bases and J 8 bases; bases outside gene matches: 11. CDR3: CASTQGDRDNGYTF. Here the CDR3 DNA reads TGTGCCAGCACTCAAGGGGACAGGGATAACGGCTACACCTTC.

This clonotype came up many times. This rearrangement joins TRBV15 to TRBJ1-5; D unresolved. The CDR3 has 14 residues. Germline CDR1 and CDR2: LNHNV and YYDKDF (reference sequence). Trimming pared 5 bases from V and 7 bases from J, leaving 15 bases between. CDR3 sequence (DNA): TGTGCCACCAGCTTGGGCCGCTTTGCCCAGCCCCAGCATTTT. Translation gives CATSLGRFAQPQHF. The entire variable domain, with the rest obtained from reference TRBV15 and TRBJ1-5, is as follows: DAMVIQNPRYQVTQFGKPVTLSCSQTLNHNVMYWYQQKSSQAPKLLFHYYDKDFNNEADTPDNFQSRRPNTSFCFLDIRSPGLGDTAMYLCATSLGRFAQPQHFGDGTRLSIL.

The chain carries TRBV7-9 and TRBJ1-3, with D possibly matching TRBD1 (5 bases). Germline CDR1 SEHNR, CDR2 FQNEAQ (reference sequence). CDR3 length: 20 amino acids. Trimming took 5 bases from V and 4 from J, leaving 30 bases between them. The CDR3 reads CASSTTEVSGPRGDGNTIYF. The CDR3 nucleotides are TGTGCCAGCAGCACCACCGAGGTTTCGGGTCCCCGGGGGGACGGAAACACCATATATTTT.

In this sample, this clonotype turned up many times. The chain joins TRBV7-9 to TRBJ2-7; D might be TRBD1 (7 bases). The germline V and J ends were trimmed by 1 base and 3 bases, with 13 bases remaining between them. Germline V gives CDR1 SEHNR, CDR2 FQNEAQ (reference sequence). The CDR3 extends over 15 amino acids. CDR3 sequence (DNA): TGTGCCAGCAGCTTAGGTCCAGGGGGGTACTACGAGCAGTACTTC. Its protein is CASSLGPGGYYEQYF.

The J gene is TRBJ2-7, the V gene TRBV12-3 or TRBV12-4, with 7 bases that match TRBD1. The CDR3 is made up of 13 amino acids. The V and J ends lost 8 bases and 5 bases, in that order; junction bases with no gene match: 9. The CDR3 region is CASGPTTGHEQYF. CDR3 sequence (DNA): TGTGCCAGCGGTCCTACGACAGGGCACGAGCAGTACTTC.

This clonotype appeared a few times. One end of the junction varies from germline; a read error may be responsible. The V call is TRBV28, the J call TRBJ1-6, with TRBD1 matching 7 bases. Germline CDR1 reads MDHEN; CDR2 reads SYDVKM. CDR3 length equals 16 residues. CDR3 nucleotides: TGTGCCAGCAGTTTTCGAGGGGGCAAGTCTAATCCACCCCTCCACTTT. Residues: CASSFRGGKSNPPLHF.

This clonotype was seen at least ten times. V and J are TRBV20-1 and TRBJ2-3; maybe TRBD1 (7 bases). This CDR3 contains 15 residues. V lost 3 bases, J lost 0 bases, and 13 bases lay in between. Germline assignment: CDR1 DFQATT and CDR2 SNEGSKA (reference sequence). The CDR3 sequence: CSARRDSESTDTQYF. The CDR3 DNA follows: TGCAGTGCTAGGCGGGACAGCGAGAGCACAGATACGCAGTATTTT.

The gene calls are TRBV4-2 and TRBJ1-5, with TRBD1 identical over 8 bases. Losses at the gene ends were 0 bases for V and 7 bases for J; bases not matched to a gene: 5. The germline gives CDR1 LGHNA, CDR2 YNFKEQ. This CDR3 has 15 residues. The CDR3 protein is CASSQEPGQAQPQHF. The CDR3 nucleotides read TGTGCCAGCAGCCAAGAACCGGGACAGGCACAGCCCCAGCATTTT.

The chain uses TRBV5-4 and TRBJ2-7, with D perhaps TRBD2 (5 bases). Germline V CDR1 and CDR2: SGHNT, YYREEE (reference sequence). With 3 bases removed from V and 2 bases from J, the gap between germline ends came to 12 bases. The CDR3 has 14 amino acids. The CDR3 loop is CASSSGLRPYEQYF. CDR3 sequence (DNA): TGTGCCAGCAGCTCTGGACTGAGACCCTACGAGCAGTACTTC. Variable domain in full (rest from reference TRBV5-4 and TRBJ2-7): ETGVTQSPTHLIKTRGQQVTLRCSSQSGHNTVSWYQQALGQGPQFIFQYYREEENGRGNFPPRFSGLQFPNYSSELNVNALELDDSALYLCASSSGLRPYEQYFGPGTRLTVT.

The chain recombines TRBV30 with TRBJ2-1, with unresolved D. V was cut by 0 bases and J by 12 bases, with 12 bases left in between. CDR1 GTSNPN and CDR2 SVGIG come from the germline V gene (reference sequence). The CDR3 totals 12 residues. Written as DNA, the CDR3 is TGTGCCTGGAGTGTATCCTCCAGCAGGCAGTTCTTC. Amino acids: CAWSVSSSRQFF. Together with reference TRBV30 and TRBJ2-1, the CDR3 gives the full variable domain: SQTIHQWPATLVQPVGSPLSLECTVEGTSNPNLYWYRQAAGRGLQLLFYSVGIGQISSEVPQNLSASRPQDRQFILSSKKLLLSDSGFYLCAWSVSSSRQFFGPGTRLTVL.

Only a few counts were recorded for this clonotype. V gene TRBV4-3 combines with J gene TRBJ1-1; TRBD1 is a possible D gene (5 bases). CDR1 LGHNA and CDR2 YSLEER come from the germline V gene. Trimming took off 0 bases at V and 0 bases at J, with 14 bases between the two ends. CDR3 size: 17 residues. The CDR3 is CASSQEHAGRVNTEAFF. The CDR3 DNA sequence: TGCGCCAGCAGCCAAGAACATGCGGGGCGGGTGAACACTGAAGCTTTCTTT.

Concerning this clonotype itself: One end of the junction fails to match germline, which may point to a read error. The chain uses TRBV9 and TRBJ1-1; 7 bases agree with TRBD1. CDR1 and CDR2 from the germline V gene are SGDLS and YYNGEE. The CDR3 sequence is 14 residues long. This CDR3 is CASSVGQQNTEASF. The CDR3 region has the DNA TGTGCCAGCAGCGTGGGACAGCAGAACACTGAAGCTTCCTTT.

This clonotype was seen a few times. The V gene is TRBV7-9, the J gene TRBJ2-3; D is possibly TRBD2 (5 bases). Germline V gene sequence: CDR1 SEHNR, CDR2 FQNEAQ (reference sequence). Trimming cost V 4 bases and J 8 bases, with 10 bases left between them. The CDR3 is made up of 12 amino acids. The CDR3 region has the DNA TGTGCCAGCAGCTCAATAGGGAGTACGCAGTATTTT. Translated, it gives CASSSIGSTQYF. The full variable domain, completed using reference TRBV7-9 and TRBJ2-3, is DTGVSQNPRHKITKRGQNVTFRCDPISEHNRLYWYRQTLGQGPEFLTYFQNEAQLEKSRLLSDRFSAERPKGSFSTLEIQRTEQGDSAMYLCASSSIGSTQYFGPGTRLTVL.

The sample holds a few counts of this clonotype. The DNA of the CDR3 is TGTGCCAGCAGCTTACTAGCGGGCTTAGGGTCCTACGAGCAGTACTTC. Protein: CASSLLAGLGSYEQYF. The genes are TRBV5-4 and TRBJ2-7, with 9 bases lining up with TRBD2. This CDR3 is 16 amino acids long. CDR1 is SGHNT, CDR2 YYREEE, per germline (reference sequence). J was trimmed by 1 base and V by 2 bases; bases with no gene match: 7.

This clonotype was counted many times. The J gene is TRBJ2-7, the V gene TRBV20-1; 11 bases match TRBD2. This CDR3 spans 15 amino acids. CDR1 is DFQATT and CDR2 is SNEGSKA in the germline V gene (reference sequence). The trim removed 3 bases at V and 0 bases at J, leaving 4 bases unmatched. CDR3 nucleotide sequence: TGCAGTGCTAGCGACACTAGCGGGAGCTCCTACGAGCAGTACTTC. It translates to CSASDTSGSSYEQYF.

This chain links TRBV28 with TRBJ1-4; D gene unclear. This CDR3 region has 13 residues. Trimming removed 10 bases from V and 0 bases from J, with 9 bases in between. The V gene's germline CDR1 is MDHEN and CDR2 SYDVKM. The CDR3 DNA follows: TGTGCCACCGGGCGGGCAACTAATGAAAAACTGTTTTTT. As protein: CATGRATNEKLFF.

V gene TRBV27 combines with J gene TRBJ1-5; 8 bases map to TRBD1. Trimming at V came to 2 bases and at J to 0 bases, leaving 6 bases not matched to a gene. The CDR3 loop spans 17 amino acids. Germline V gene data show CDR1 as MNHEY and CDR2 as SMNVEV (reference sequence). This chain's CDR3 is CASSLRAGGYSNQPQHF. The CDR3 nucleotides are TGTGCCAGCAGTTTAAGGGCAGGGGGCTATAGCAATCAGCCCCAGCATTTT.

V is TRBV30 and J is TRBJ1-1; D perhaps matches TRBD1 (5 bases). From germline, CDR1 is GTSNPN and CDR2 SVGIG (reference sequence). V was trimmed by 0 bases and J by 7 bases, leaving 21 bases between them. This CDR3 is built from 16 residues. The CDR3 nucleotides are TGTGCCTGGAGTGTACGAGGGGCCAGAACACCCGTTGAAGCTTTCTTT. Translation: CAWSVRGARTPVEAFF.

As for this clonotype: One junction end disagrees with the germline gene, perhaps due to a read error. This sequence joins TRBV2 and TRBJ2-2, with TRBD1 identical over 10 bases. There are 15 residues in the CDR3. Germline V gene sequence: CDR1 SNHLY, CDR2 FYNNEI. CDR3 residues: CAGSDGTGDTEELFF. CDR3 DNA: TGTGCCGGCAGTGACGGGACAGGGGATACCGAGGAGCTGTTTTTT.

This clonotype came up a few times. The chain employs TRBV6-1 and TRBJ2-3; unclear D gene. The length of the CDR3 is 16 residues. The germline CDR1 and CDR2 sequences are MNHNS and SASEGT. V was cut by 4 bases and J by 1 base, with 15 bases left in between. CDR3 loop: CASSGLEGSGTDTQYF. Here the CDR3 DNA reads TGTGCCAGCAGTGGCCTAGAAGGGTCAGGCACAGATACGCAGTATTTT.

This clonotype was counted between two and nine times. This chain joins TRBV7-6 and TRBJ2-2; unclear D gene. The CDR3 consists of 15 residues. Trimming left V 1 base short and J 6 bases short, with 12 bases between. CDR1 is SGHVS and CDR2 is FNYEAQ in the germline V gene. The CDR3 is CASSLVLGKAGELFF. CDR3 nucleotides: TGTGCCAGCAGCTTAGTCCTTGGCAAAGCCGGGGAGCTGTTTTTT.

At least ten counts were recorded for this clonotype. The chain couples TRBV28 to TRBJ2-5; TRBD1 might be the D (5 bases). In germline, CDR1 is MDHEN, CDR2 SYDVKM. The CDR3 extends over 17 amino acids. With 5 bases removed from V and 1 base from J, the gap between germline ends came to 20 bases. The CDR3 here is CASSQGEGSALQETQYF. CDR3 DNA sequence: TGTGCCAGCAGTCAGGGTGAAGGGTCAGCACTCCAAGAGACCCAGTACTTC.

This clonotype turned up a few times. Compared with germline, one end of the junction differs, possibly owing to a read error. The CDR3 loop is CASSQGAGVNEQSF. The CDR3 DNA is TGCGCCAGCAGCCAGGGAGCGGGAGTTAATGAGCAGTCCTTC. This chain uses TRBV4-3 with TRBJ2-1; TRBD2 matches at 8 bases. In germline, CDR1 is LGHNA, CDR2 YSLEER. The CDR3 sequence is 14 residues long.

This clonotype turned up a few times. V is TRBV20-1 and J is TRBJ2-7; D is possibly TRBD1 or TRBD2 (5 bases each). The CDR3 has 15 amino acids. Between the trimmed V and J ends, which lost 6 bases and 3 bases, there was a span of 21 bases. CDR1 DFQATT and CDR2 SNEGSKA come from the germline V gene (reference sequence). The CDR3 DNA is TGCAGTGCCAGGGACCCTCAGGGCCCTTTCTACGAGCAGTACTTC. Its translation is CSARDPQGPFYEQYF.

This clonotype appeared a few times. The CDR3 reads CASSQDRDRAYEQYF. The DNA for the CDR3 is TGCGCCAGCAGCCAAGACCGGGACAGGGCCTACGAGCAGTACTTC. The gene calls are TRBV4-3 and TRBJ2-7; 9 nucleotides agree with TRBD1. V dropped 0 bases and J dropped 2; count of bases not matched to a gene: 2. Germline V gene lookup returns CDR1 LGHNA and CDR2 YSLEER. The CDR3 totals 15 residues.

This clonotype has only a few counts. This chain joins TRBV4-3 and TRBJ1-2; weak D call: TRBD1 (5 bases). Germline CDR1 and CDR2: LGHNA and YSLEER. V lost 0 bases, J lost 8 bases, and 16 bases lay in between. This CDR3 has 15 amino acids. The CDR3 DNA is TGCGCCAGCAGCCAAGACCGTGGAGGGGCTGAGGGCTACACCTTC. This codes for CASSQDRGGAEGYTF.

In the case of this clonotype: This may come from a read error, since a much larger clone is one base off. DNA for the CDR3: TGTGCCAGCAGCATTGGGTCCCCAGGAGGGCAAGAGACCCAGTACTTC. Translated: CASSIGSPGGQETQYF. The chain couples TRBV7-8 to TRBJ2-5; D possibly corresponds to TRBD2 (6 bases). Germline CDR1 SGHVS, CDR2 FQNEAQ. Deletions cut 5 bases from V and 2 bases from J, with 18 bases between. The CDR3 is made up of 16 amino acids.

V is TRBV27 and J is TRBJ1-1; D is perhaps TRBD1 (5 bases). Germline-derived CDR1 and CDR2 are MNHEY and SMNVEV (reference sequence). CDR3 length equals 14 residues. V lost 11 bases and J 3 bases, leaving 19 bases between the germline ends. CDR3 protein: CAGMIRGWDTEAFF. The CDR3 nucleotides are TGTGCCGGCATGATACGGGGCTGGGACACTGAAGCTTTCTTT.